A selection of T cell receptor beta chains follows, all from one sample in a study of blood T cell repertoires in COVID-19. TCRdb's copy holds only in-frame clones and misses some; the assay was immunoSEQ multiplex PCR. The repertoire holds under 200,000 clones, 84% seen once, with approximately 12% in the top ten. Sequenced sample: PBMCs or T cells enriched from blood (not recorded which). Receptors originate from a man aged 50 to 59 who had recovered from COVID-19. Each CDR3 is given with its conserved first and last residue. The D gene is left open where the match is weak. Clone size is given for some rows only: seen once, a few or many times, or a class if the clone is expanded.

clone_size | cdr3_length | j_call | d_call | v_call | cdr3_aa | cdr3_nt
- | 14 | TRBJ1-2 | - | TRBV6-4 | CASSPGIANYGYTF | TGTGCCAGCAGTCCAGGGATCGCTAACTATGGCTACACCTTC
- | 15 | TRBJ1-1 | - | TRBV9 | CASSVGGKHDTEAFF | TGTGCCAGCAGCGTAGGAGGGAAGCATGACACTGAAGCTTTCTTT
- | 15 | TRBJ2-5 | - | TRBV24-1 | CATSDGGGLQETQYF | TGTGCCACCAGTGATGGAGGCGGGCTTCAAGAGACCCAGTACTTC
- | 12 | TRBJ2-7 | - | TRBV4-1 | CASSLTSGDQYF | TGCGCCAGCAGCTTAACCTCAGGGGACCAGTACTTC
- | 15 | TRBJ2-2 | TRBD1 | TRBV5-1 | CASSAGTGDTGELFF | TGCGCCAGCAGCGCGGGGACAGGGGATACCGGGGAGCTGTTTTTT
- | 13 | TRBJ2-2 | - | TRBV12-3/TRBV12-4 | CASRIENTGELFF | TGTGCCAGCAGAATAGAAAACACCGGGGAGCTGTTTTTT
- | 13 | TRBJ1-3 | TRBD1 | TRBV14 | CASSPGQGNTIYF | TGTGCCAGCAGCCCGGGACAGGGAAACACCATATATTTT
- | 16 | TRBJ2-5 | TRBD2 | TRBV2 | CASSSGLAGGEETQYF | TGTGCCAGCAGTTCTGGACTAGCGGGGGGTGAAGAGACCCAGTACTTC
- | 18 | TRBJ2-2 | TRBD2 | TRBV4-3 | CASSQALIIAGRTGELFF | TGCGCCAGCAGCCAAGCACTGATAATAGCGGGGAGAACCGGGGAGCTGTTTTTT
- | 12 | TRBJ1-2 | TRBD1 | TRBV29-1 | CSVQQGARGYTF | TGCAGCGTGCAACAGGGGGCAAGGGGCTACACCTTC
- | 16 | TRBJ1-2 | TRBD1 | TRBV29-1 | CSAPVGMGTGVQGYTF | TGCAGCGCCCCGGTCGGGATGGGGACAGGGGTCCAAGGCTACACCTTC
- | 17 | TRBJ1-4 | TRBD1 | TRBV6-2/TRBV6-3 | CASSYRMTGTVNEKLFF | TGTGCCAGCAGTTACCGGATGACCGGGACAGTTAATGAAAAACTGTTTTTT
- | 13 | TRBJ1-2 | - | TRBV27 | CASSLRGDGGYTF | TGTGCCAGCAGTTTACGGGGGGACGGGGGCTACACCTTC
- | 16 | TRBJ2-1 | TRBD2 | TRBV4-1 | CASSQPGTSGYNEQFF | TGCGCCAGCAGCCAACCCGGGACTAGCGGCTACAATGAGCAGTTCTTC
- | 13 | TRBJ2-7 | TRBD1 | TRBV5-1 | CASSEDRGYEQYF | TGCGCCAGCAGCGAGGACAGGGGCTACGAGCAGTACTTC
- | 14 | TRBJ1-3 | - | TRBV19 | CASTNPGERNTIYF | TGTGCCAGTACCAACCCGGGGGAGAGGAACACCATATATTTT
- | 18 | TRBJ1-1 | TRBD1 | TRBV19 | CASSTSGRAGQRNTEAFF | TGTGCCAGTAGTACTTCGGGTCGCGCGGGACAGCGGAACACTGAAGCTTTCTTT
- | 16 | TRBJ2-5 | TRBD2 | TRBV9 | CASSRLAGGTLETQYF | TGTGCCAGCAGTAGACTAGCGGGGGGCACCCTGGAGACCCAGTACTTC
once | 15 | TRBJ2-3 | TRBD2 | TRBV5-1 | CASSGTSGVTDTQYF | TGCGCCAGCAGCGGGACTAGCGGGGTCACAGATACGCAGTATTTT
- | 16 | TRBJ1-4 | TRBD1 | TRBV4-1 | CASSSLVAQGDEKLFF | TGCGCCAGCAGCTCCCTAGTGGCGCAGGGGGACGAAAAACTGTTTTTT
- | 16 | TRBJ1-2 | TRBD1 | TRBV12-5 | CASGSAGQGYIYGYTF | TGTGCTAGTGGTTCGGCGGGACAGGGATACATTTATGGCTACACCTTC
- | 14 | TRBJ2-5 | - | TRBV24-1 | CATKAGGAQETQYF | TGTGCCACTAAGGCCGGAGGAGCCCAAGAGACCCAGTACTTC
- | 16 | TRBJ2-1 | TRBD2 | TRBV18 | CASSPQGLTSGDEQFF | TGTGCCAGCTCACCACAGGGGCTAACTAGCGGCGATGAGCAGTTCTTC
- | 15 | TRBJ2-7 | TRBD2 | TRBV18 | CASSPPGTSSYEQYF | TGTGCCAGCTCACCACCGGGGACTAGCAGCTACGAGCAGTACTTC
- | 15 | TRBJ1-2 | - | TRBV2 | CASSPEIGRGYGYTF | TGTGCCAGCAGTCCCGAAATTGGACGGGGCTATGGCTACACCTTC
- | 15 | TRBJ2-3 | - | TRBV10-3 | CAISDPGGRGDTQYF | TGTGCCATCAGTGACCCGGGGGGCCGGGGAGATACGCAGTATTTT
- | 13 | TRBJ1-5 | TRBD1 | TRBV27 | CASGQGSNQPQHF | TGTGCCAGCGGACAGGGCAGCAATCAGCCCCAGCATTTT
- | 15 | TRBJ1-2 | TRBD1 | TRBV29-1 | CSVEDHGTGFNGYTF | TGCAGCGTTGAAGATCATGGGACAGGTTTCAATGGCTACACCTTC
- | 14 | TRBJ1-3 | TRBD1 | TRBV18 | CASSPDRGRNTIYF | TGTGCCAGCTCACCTGACAGGGGACGAAACACCATATATTTT
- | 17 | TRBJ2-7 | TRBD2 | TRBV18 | CASSLTTSGGASYEQYF | TGTGCCAGCTCACTGACGACTAGCGGGGGGGCCTCCTACGAGCAGTACTTC
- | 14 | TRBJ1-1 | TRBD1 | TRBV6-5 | CASSSLTGLREAFF | TGTGCCAGCAGTTCGTTGACAGGGCTTAGGGAAGCTTTCTTT
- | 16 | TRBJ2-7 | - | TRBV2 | CASRKHRDGGDSEQYF | TGTGCCAGCAGGAAACATAGAGACGGCGGGGACAGCGAGCAGTACTTC
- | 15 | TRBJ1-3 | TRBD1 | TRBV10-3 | CAISDPDRGGNTIYF | TGTGCCATCAGTGACCCGGACAGGGGTGGAAACACCATATATTTT
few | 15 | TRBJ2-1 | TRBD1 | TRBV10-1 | CASSARTGDWNEQFF | TGCGCCAGCAGTGCCCGGACAGGGGATTGGAATGAGCAGTTCTTC
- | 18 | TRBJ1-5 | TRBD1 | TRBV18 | CASSSGTGDFDSNQPQHF | TGTGCCAGCTCATCCGGGACAGGGGACTTCGATAGCAATCAGCCCCAGCATTTT
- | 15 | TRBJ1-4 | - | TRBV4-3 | CASSQENRQNEKLFF | TGCGCCAGCAGCCAAGAGAACAGGCAGAATGAAAAACTGTTTTTT
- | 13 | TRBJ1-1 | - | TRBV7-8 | CASSHAGNTEAFF | TGTGCCAGCAGCCACGCCGGGAACACTGAAGCTTTCTTT
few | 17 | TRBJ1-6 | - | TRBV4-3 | CASSQDPAGSYNSPLHF | TGCGCCAGCAGCCAAGACCCGGCGGGATCCTATAATTCACCCCTCCACTTT
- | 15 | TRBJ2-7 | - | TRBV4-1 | CASSRIPGPIYEQYF | TGCGCCAGCAGCCGAATACCAGGGCCGATCTACGAGCAGTACTTC
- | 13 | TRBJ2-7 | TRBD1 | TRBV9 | CASSADRGYEQYF | TGTGCCAGCAGCGCGGACAGGGGCTACGAGCAGTACTTC
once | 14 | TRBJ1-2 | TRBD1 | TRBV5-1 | CASSLEGTVYGYTF | TGCGCCAGCAGCTTGGAGGGGACAGTTTATGGCTACACCTTC
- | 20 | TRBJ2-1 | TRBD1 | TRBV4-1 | CASSHLIGTGATLTWNEQFF | TGCGCCAGCAGCCACCTAATTGGGACAGGGGCAACCCTTACTTGGAATGAGCAGTTCTTC
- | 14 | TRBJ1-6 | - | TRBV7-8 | CASSLGGLNSPLHF | TGTGCCAGCAGCCTGGGAGGGCTTAATTCACCCCTCCACTTT